The 32 T cell receptor beta chains in this list originate from one sample, sequenced in a study of preoperative IRX-2 immunotherapy in early breast cancer. This sample's treatment: preoperative locoregional IRX-2 cytokine immunotherapy. The protocol was immunoSEQ multiplex PCR, while the TCRdb copy is restricted to in-frame clones and leaves out a portion. Here the sample spans 10,000 to 15,000 clones, just over 90% being singletons. Collection of the sample occurred from a patient treated with IRX-2 immunotherapy. The receptors were gathered from a human donor with breast cancer.

The chain employs TRBV5-6 and TRBJ2-3; 9 bases match TRBD2. J gave up 4 bases and V 4 bases, and 13 bases lay outside the gene matches. The CDR3 has 17 residues. Germline V lookup: CDR1 SGHDT, CDR2 YYEEEE. The DNA for the CDR3 is TGTGCCAGCAGCCTCCGGGGAAGCGGGGGGAGGGCAGATACGCAGTATTTT. Encoded protein: CASSLRGSGGRADTQYF.

V usage is TRBV10-3 and J usage is TRBJ1-1, with D possibly matching TRBD1 (6 bases). V lost 2 bases to trimming and J lost 0 bases, with 10 bases between them. CDR3 length: 15 amino acids. Looked up from germline, CDR1 is ENHRY and CDR2 is SYGVKD. The CDR3 DNA reads TGTGCCATCAGTGAGCGGGGACATTTGAACACTGAAGCTTTCTTT. Translating gives CAISERGHLNTEAFF.

This chain connects TRBV5-1 to TRBJ2-1, with a tentative D call TRBD1 (6 bases). V was trimmed by 3 bases and J by 2 bases, leaving 12 bases between them. CDR1 SGHRS and CDR2 YFSETQ come from the germline V gene. This CDR3 has 15 amino acids. Here the CDR3 reads CASSSDSSTYNEQFF. CDR3 nucleotide sequence: TGCGCCAGCAGCTCGGACAGTTCAACCTACAATGAGCAGTTCTTC.

This clone appeared once. The CDR3 coding sequence is TGTGCCAGCGGGGGGCAGAACTCCTACGAGCAGTACTTC. Protein: CASGGQNSYEQYF. This chain links TRBV27 with TRBJ2-5; D may be TRBD1 or TRBD2 (6 bases each). With the DNA end fitting TRBJ2-7 better, the J assignment may be wrong. Germline CDR1 is MNHEY and CDR2 is SMNVEV (reference sequence). The CDR3 spans 13 residues.

V and J are TRBV5-1 and TRBJ1-2; TRBD1 is a possible D gene (5 bases). Germline CDR1 SGHRS, CDR2 YFSETQ. The CDR3 runs to 14 residues. V lost 0 bases and J 6 bases, leaving 12 bases between the germline ends. Here the CDR3 reads CASSLEQAMDGYTF. The CDR3 DNA sequence: TGCGCCAGCAGCTTGGAACAGGCTATGGATGGCTACACCTTC. Full variable domain (remainder filled in from reference TRBV5-1 and TRBJ1-2): KAGVTQTPRYLIKTRGQQVTLSCSPISGHRSVSWYQQTPGQGLQFLFEYFSETQRNKGNFPGRFSGRQFSNSRSEMNVSTLELGDSALYLCASSLEQAMDGYTFGSGTRLTVV.

The V call is TRBV9, the J call TRBJ2-5; a weak D match, TRBD1 (6 bases). V was shortened by 2 bases and J by 4 bases, with 9 bases between the two germline ends. Per germline, CDR1 SGDLS and CDR2 YYNGEE. This CDR3 contains 13 residues. The CDR3: CASSVSRGETQYF. The CDR3, as DNA: TGTGCCAGCAGCGTCTCCAGGGGAGAGACCCAGTACTTC. Together with reference TRBV9 and TRBJ2-5, the CDR3 gives the full variable domain: DSGVTQTPKHLITATGQRVTLRCSPRSGDLSVYWYQQSLDQGLQFLIQYYNGEERAKGNILERFSAQQFPDLHSELNLSSLELGDSALYFCASSVSRGETQYFGPGTRLLVL.

V and J are TRBV18 and TRBJ1-5; D may be TRBD1 (5 bases). Germline V gene sequence: CDR1 KGHSH, CDR2 LQKENI. Trimming took off 0 bases at V and 7 bases at J, with 13 bases between the two ends. The CDR3 has 15 amino acids. The CDR3 spells CASSPPGGAGQPQHF. For the CDR3, the DNA is TGTGCCAGCTCACCACCGGGGGGTGCGGGACAGCCCCAGCATTTT.

This chain links TRBV11-2 with TRBJ2-7, with D hard to call. The germline V gene has CDR1 SGHAT and CDR2 FQNNGV. The CDR3 extends over 14 amino acids. V was trimmed by 5 bases and J by 2 bases, leaving 13 bases between them. The CDR3 loop is CASSPRGGPYEQYF. The CDR3 region has the DNA TGTGCCAGCAGCCCCCGCGGTGGGCCCTACGAGCAGTACTTC.

This clone was observed a handful of times. CDR3 protein: CASSLEGRGGSYGYTF. CDR3 coding DNA: TGTGCCAGCAGCTTAGAGGGGCGAGGGGGAAGCTATGGCTACACCTTC. The J gene is TRBJ1-2, the V gene TRBV11-3, with TRBD1 as a possible D gene (6 bases). CDR1 and CDR2 (germline): SGHNT, YENEEA. V was pared by 0 bases and J by 4 bases, with 15 bases between. There are 16 residues in the CDR3.

This rearrangement joins TRBV9 to TRBJ2-1, with D possibly matching TRBD1 (5 bases). The germline V gene encodes CDR1 SGDLS and CDR2 YYNGEE. The CDR3 is 17 residues long. Trimming removed 4 bases at V and 0 bases at J, with 17 bases between. The CDR3 bases are TGTGCCAGCAGCCCGCGGACACGTCGGCACTCCTACAATGAGCAGTTCTTC. It encodes CASSPRTRRHSYNEQFF.

Details on this clone: The junction and the germline gene differ at one end; a read error may be behind it. The gene calls are TRBV28 and TRBJ2-1; D gene uncertain. The CDR3 is 14 residues long. CDR1 and CDR2 from the germline V gene are MDHEN and SYDVKM. The CDR3 spells CATSPGNHYNEQFF. The CDR3 DNA reads as TGTGCCACCAGTCCCGGCAACCACTACAATGAGCAGTTCTTC.

The chain joins TRBV7-2 to TRBJ1-1; no clear D gene. Germline CDR1 SGHTA, CDR2 FQGNSA. The CDR3 loop spans 13 amino acids. Trimming took off 2 bases at V and 5 bases at J, with 9 bases between the two ends. The CDR3 is CASSLYQRTEAFF. DNA for the CDR3: TGTGCCAGCAGCTTATATCAGAGGACTGAAGCTTTCTTT.

The chain has TRBV19 and TRBJ1-4; a possible D gene is TRBD1 (5 bases). This CDR3 region has 15 residues. Between the trimmed V and J ends, which lost 4 bases and 3 bases, there was a span of 12 bases. Germline V gene sequence: CDR1 LNHDA, CDR2 SQIVND (reference sequence). The CDR3 sequence: CASSRSGTPNEKLFF. CDR3 DNA sequence: TGTGCCAGTAGTAGATCAGGGACCCCTAATGAAAAACTGTTTTTT.

This chain uses TRBV5-5 with TRBJ1-4; no clear D gene. CDR1 SGHKS and CDR2 YYEKEE come from the germline V gene (reference sequence). This CDR3 is built from 14 residues. V gave up 2 bases and J gave up 6 bases, with 11 bases separating them. CDR3 DNA sequence: TGTGCCAGCAGCTTCGGCAGGACCTATGAAAAACTGTTTTTT. Residues: CASSFGRTYEKLFF.

This clone was counted a single time. The V and J genes are TRBV6-1 and TRBJ1-5; weak D call: TRBD1 (5 bases). Trimming removed 5 bases at V and 0 bases at J, with 8 bases between. Germline assignment: CDR1 MNHNS and CDR2 SASEGT. The CDR3 extends over 14 amino acids. CDR3 loop: CASSRGYSNQPQHF. The CDR3 DNA follows: TGTGCCAGCAGTAGGGGATATAGCAATCAGCCCCAGCATTTT.

V and J are TRBV27 and TRBJ1-6; D remains ambiguous. Trimming took 3 bases from V and 0 from J, leaving 9 bases between them. CDR3 length: 16 residues. Germline V lookup: CDR1 MNHEY, CDR2 SMNVEV (reference sequence). CDR3 sequence: CASSLTYSSYNSPLHF. In DNA form, the CDR3 reads TGTGCCAGCAGTTTGACCTACAGCTCCTATAATTCACCCCTCCACTTT.

This rearrangement joins TRBV4-2 to TRBJ2-1, with D perhaps TRBD2 (6 bases). The CDR3 consists of 15 residues. Germline V gene data show CDR1 as LGHNA and CDR2 as YNFKEQ. Trimming removed 1 base from V and 2 bases from J, with 9 bases in between. The CDR3 is CASSQGDLPYNEQFF. DNA for the CDR3: TGTGCCAGCAGCCAAGGGGACTTACCCTACAATGAGCAGTTCTTC.

The J gene is TRBJ1-4, the V gene TRBV6-6; 10 positions match TRBD1. Germline CDR1 is MNHNY and CDR2 is SVGAGI (reference sequence). V was pared by 3 bases and J by 7 bases, with 5 bases of the junction left unmatched. The CDR3 loop spans 15 amino acids. The CDR3 loop reads CASSYGGTGAEKLFF. For the CDR3, the DNA is TGTGCCAGCAGTTATGGAGGGACAGGGGCTGAAAAACTGTTTTTT.

This sequence joins TRBV6-1 and TRBJ2-7, with D possibly matching TRBD1 (6 bases). This CDR3 is built from 14 residues. The V and J ends lost 3 bases and 1 base respectively, with 10 bases between them. Germline CDR1 and CDR2: MNHNS and SASEGT. CDR3 residues: CASSEAGTSYEQYF. The CDR3 nucleotides are TGTGCCAGCAGTGAGGCCGGGACATCCTACGAGCAGTACTTC.

The chain has TRBV18 and TRBJ1-5; D might be TRBD1 (5 bases). This CDR3 contains 14 residues. The V gene lost 4 bases and the J gene lost 5 bases, with 12 bases spanning the gap. Germline CDR1 is KGHSH and CDR2 is LQKENI. CDR3 sequence reads: CASSREGLDQPQHF. DNA for the CDR3: TGTGCCAGCTCACGAGAGGGGCTGGATCAGCCCCAGCATTTT.

This clone was observed a single time. The V and J genes are TRBV18 and TRBJ1-1; possible D gene TRBD1, 5 bases. The CDR3 is 15 residues long. In germline, CDR1 is KGHSH, CDR2 LQKENI. The V and J ends lost 4 bases and 0 bases respectively, with 12 bases between them. CDR3: CASSRDSLMNTEAFF. The CDR3 nucleotides are TGTGCCAGCTCACGAGACAGTCTTATGAACACTGAAGCTTTCTTT. Based on the CDR3 plus reference TRBV18 and TRBJ1-1, the full variable domain is NAGVMQNPRHLVRRRGQEARLRCSPMKGHSHVYWYRQLPEEGLKFMVYLQKENIIDESGMPKERFSAEFPKEGPSILRIQQVVRGDSAAYFCASSRDSLMNTEAFFGQGTRLTVV.

J is TRBJ2-2 and V is TRBV19, with D hard to call. Germline values: CDR1 LNHDA, CDR2 SQIVND (reference sequence). V lost 6 bases to trimming and J lost 2 bases, with 1 base between them. The CDR3 spans 11 residues. CDR3 region: CASSNTGELFF. As DNA, the CDR3 is TGTGCCAGTAGCAACACCGGGGAGCTGTTTTTT.

The chain has TRBV9 and TRBJ1-2, with 8 bases fitting TRBD1. The V segment lost 3 bases and the J segment 6 bases; nucleotides outside the gene matches: 7. Germline loops: CDR1 SGDLS, CDR2 YYNGEE. This CDR3 spans 14 amino acids. The CDR3 is CASSATTGVDGYTF. In DNA form, the CDR3 reads TGTGCCAGCAGCGCAACGACAGGGGTGGATGGCTACACCTTC.

The chain links TRBV6-1 to TRBJ1-1, with D uncertain. The CDR3 runs to 14 residues. Germline CDR1 is MNHNS and CDR2 is SASEGT. V gave up 4 bases and J gave up 1 base, with 10 bases separating them. The CDR3: CASSVLLGNTEAFF. The CDR3 DNA is TGTGCCAGCAGTGTTCTACTAGGGAACACTGAAGCTTTCTTT.

This chain uses TRBV18 with TRBJ1-5; D is perhaps TRBD1 (5 bases). CDR3 length: 12 amino acids. V lost 2 bases and J lost 7, with 6 bases in between. Germline lookup yields CDR1 KGHSH and CDR2 LQKENI. The CDR3 is CASSPSGQPQHF. As DNA, the CDR3 is TGTGCCAGCTCACCATCAGGGCAGCCCCAGCATTTT.

The chain uses TRBV9 and TRBJ1-2; D ambiguous. Trimming pared 4 bases from V and 2 bases from J, leaving 18 bases between. The CDR3 is made up of 16 amino acids. CDR1 is SGDLS, CDR2 YYNGEE, per germline. CDR3 sequence: CASSKSSGLQNYGYTF. In DNA form, the CDR3 reads TGTGCCAGCAGCAAGAGTTCGGGATTACAAAACTATGGCTACACCTTC.

In the case of this clone: One end of the junction is discordant with germline, which a read error may explain. The genes are TRBV5-4 and TRBJ2-5; tentatively, D is TRBD2 (5 bases). CDR1 and CDR2 (germline): SGHNT, YYREEE (reference sequence). The CDR3 loop spans 15 amino acids. CDR3 DNA sequence: TGCGCCAGCAGCCCAGAAGCTAGCCCCCGGGAGACCCAGTACTTC. It translates to CASSPEASPRETQYF.

This chain uses TRBV6-1 with TRBJ2-3, with D maybe TRBD1 (6 bases). This CDR3 spans 15 amino acids. The V end lost 8 bases, the J end lost 2 bases, and 17 bases lay between the germline ends. The germline V gene encodes CDR1 MNHNS and CDR2 SASEGT. The CDR3 sequence: CASGTDREHTDTQYF. Here the CDR3 DNA reads TGTGCCAGCGGGACGGACAGAGAACACACAGATACGCAGTATTTT.

This clone was seen just once. The V and J genes are TRBV6-6 and TRBJ1-1, with TRBD1 matching 7 bases. Trimming removed 5 bases from V and 0 bases from J; junction bases left unmatched: 3. CDR1 is MNHNY and CDR2 is SVGAGI in the germline V gene (reference sequence). The CDR3 loop spans 14 amino acids. The CDR3 bases are TGTGCCAGCAGTCGAGGGGGCTTGAACACTGAAGCTTTCTTT. It translates to CASSRGGLNTEAFF.

The chain employs TRBV19 and TRBJ1-6, with D perhaps TRBD1 (6 bases). The CDR3 runs 16 residues. Trimming removed 4 bases from V and 5 bases from J, with 15 bases in between. CDR1 is LNHDA and CDR2 is SQIVND in the germline V gene (reference sequence). CDR3 coding DNA: TGTGCCAGTAGTAGGAGGGGGGACTATAATAATTCACCCCTCCACTTT. This gives the protein CASSRRGDYNNSPLHF.

The chain links TRBV29-1 to TRBJ2-1; 14 nucleotides line up with TRBD2. The CDR3 is made up of 17 amino acids. Germline values: CDR1 SQVTM, CDR2 ANQGSEA. V shed 0 bases, J shed 4 bases, and the junction held 5 bases outside the gene matches. The CDR3 sequence: CSVEDWTSGGIYNEQFF. The CDR3 DNA follows: TGCAGCGTTGAAGATTGGACTAGCGGGGGGATTTACAATGAGCAGTTCTTC.

The genes are TRBV7-7 and TRBJ1-1; D is perhaps TRBD1 (6 bases). Trimming shortened V by 5 bases and J by 1 base, and 14 bases separated the two germline ends. The germline gives CDR1 SSHAT, CDR2 FNYEAQ (reference sequence). The CDR3 length is 15 residues. The CDR3: CASSPLGAQNTEAFF. CDR3 nucleotide sequence: TGTGCCAGCAGCCCCCTGGGGGCGCAGAACACTGAAGCTTTCTTT.